The 27 T cell receptor beta chains listed next were all sequenced from one sample in a study of spatial heterogeneity in lung cancer. Specified time point: sample taken at primary tumor resection. Unsorted tumor, nontumor lung tissue or cryopreserved PBMC supplied the whole RNA. A single record per CDR3 protein comes from TCRdb applying MiXCR to the 5' RACE reads. The data show 25,000 or so distinct CDR3 sequences, approximately 3% seen once. The specimen was PBMCs, collected at surgery. All receptors derive from a female donor with early-stage non-small cell lung cancer.

Notes on this clonotype: Possible read error: a much larger clone is one base away. This sequence joins TRBV7-2 and TRBJ2-2; D is unclear. The germline gives CDR1 SGHTA, CDR2 FQGNSA. The length of the CDR3 is 16 residues. CDR3 residues: CVSSPFTDLPTGELFF. The DNA for the CDR3 is TGTGTCAGCAGCCCGTTTACGGACCTCCCAACCGGGGAGCTGTTTTTT. Filled out from reference TRBV7-2 and TRBJ2-2, the complete variable domain reads GAGVSQSPSNKVTEKGKDVELRCDPISGHTALYWYRQSLGQGLEFLIYFQGNSAPDKSGLPSDRFSAERTGGSVSTLTIQRTQQEDSAVYLCVSSPFTDLPTGELFFGEGSRLTVL.

This clonotype has a count of ten or more. This sequence joins TRBV28 and TRBJ1-5, with D unclear. The length of the CDR3 is 12 residues. Germline loops: CDR1 MDHEN, CDR2 SYDVKM. V shed 6 bases and J shed 0 bases, with 3 bases lying between them. The CDR3, as DNA: TGTGCCAGCAGGGATAGCAATCAGCCCCAGCATTTT. Translated: CASRDSNQPQHF. Together with reference TRBV28 and TRBJ1-5, the CDR3 gives the full variable domain: DVKVTQSSRYLVKRTGEKVFLECVQDMDHENMFWYRQDPGLGLRLIYFSYDVKMKEKGDIPEGYSVSREKKERFSLILESASTNQTSMYLCASRDSNQPQHFGDGTRLSIL.

This clonotype was seen many times. The chain carries TRBV4-2 and TRBJ1-3; tentatively, D is TRBD1 (5 bases). Germline CDR1 reads LGHNA; CDR2 reads YNFKEQ. The CDR3 loop spans 15 amino acids. The V gene lost 2 bases and the J gene lost 0 bases, with 8 bases spanning the gap. The CDR3 loop is CASSQPDTSGNTIYF. DNA of the CDR3: TGTGCCAGCAGCCAACCGGACACCTCTGGAAACACCATATATTTT.

The V and J genes are TRBV27 and TRBJ1-3; TRBD1 matches 8 bases. The CDR3 extends over 16 amino acids. Germline CDR1 and CDR2: MNHEY and SMNVEV (reference sequence). The CDR3 DNA reads TGTGTCAGTAGAACTTTTGGGACAGGCCGCGGAAACACCATATATTTT. Protein sequence: CVSRTFGTGRGNTIYF.

This clonotype was recorded a few times. The chain uses TRBV29-1 and TRBJ2-1; D is tentatively TRBD1 or TRBD2 (8 bases each). This CDR3 is 17 amino acids long. Germline V gene sequence: CDR1 SQVTM, CDR2 ANQGSEA. V was pared by 7 bases and J by 0 bases, with 22 bases between. CDR3 protein: CSAQGASGFPSYNEQFF. The CDR3 DNA sequence: TGCAGCGCTCAGGGGGCTAGCGGGTTTCCCTCCTACAATGAGCAGTTCTTC.

This clonotype has at least ten counts. The chain has TRBV27 and TRBJ1-1; no clear D gene. This CDR3 has 13 residues. Between the trimmed V and J ends, which lost 8 bases and 6 bases, there was a span of 16 bases. Germline CDR1 reads MNHEY; CDR2 reads SMNVEV (reference sequence). Here the CDR3 reads CASASAPVPEAFF. For the CDR3, the DNA is TGTGCCAGCGCGTCAGCCCCCGTTCCTGAAGCTTTCTTT.

This clonotype was counted ten times or more. The J gene is TRBJ1-1, the V gene TRBV12-3 or TRBV12-4; no reliable D call. Trimming left V 1 base short and J 1 base short, with 13 bases between. The CDR3 contains 16 residues. The CDR3 region has the DNA TGTGCCAGCAGTTTAGGGGGTCGGATATCGAACACTGAAGCTTTCTTT. Protein product: CASSLGGRISNTEAFF.

This clonotype has more than one count but fewer than ten. The rearrangement uses TRBV7-3 and TRBJ2-4, with 11 bases fitting TRBD2. The V segment lost 5 bases and the J segment 9 bases; nucleotides outside the gene matches: 3. Germline lookup yields CDR1 SGHTA and CDR2 FQGTGA. The CDR3 runs 13 residues. The CDR3 is CASSPLAGGIQYF. CDR3 DNA sequence: TGTGCCAGCAGCCCTCTAGCGGGAGGCATTCAGTACTTC.

This clonotype was picked up many times. The V call is TRBV28, the J call TRBJ2-7; D uncertain. The CDR3 runs 14 residues. Per germline, CDR1 MDHEN and CDR2 SYDVKM. V shed 5 bases and J shed 0 bases, with 11 bases lying between them. CDR3 region: CASSRSGTSYEQYF. The CDR3, as DNA: TGTGCCAGCAGTAGATCGGGTACCTCCTACGAGCAGTACTTC.

This clonotype was seen more than once but under ten times. This chain uses TRBV19 with TRBJ2-7, with 7 positions matching TRBD1. Germline V lookup: CDR1 LNHDA, CDR2 SQIVND (reference sequence). The CDR3 is made up of 14 amino acids. V was pared by 5 bases and J by 3 bases, with 7 bases of the junction left unmatched. CDR3 sequence (DNA): TGTGCCAGTAGTGCCGGGACAGAAAACTACGAGCAGTACTTC. It specifies CASSAGTENYEQYF. The full variable domain, in which reference TRBV19 and TRBJ2-7 provide the parts outside the CDR3, is DGGITQSPKYLFRKEGQNVTLSCEQNLNHDAMYWYRQDPGQGLRLIYYSQIVNDFQKGDIAEGYSVSREKKESFPLTVTSAQKNPTAFYLCASSAGTENYEQYFGPGTRLTVT.

This clonotype was recorded at least ten times. This sequence joins TRBV7-9 and TRBJ2-7; D is undetermined. V shed 2 bases and J shed 0 bases, with 8 bases lying between them. The CDR3 is 14 residues long. In germline, CDR1 is SEHNR, CDR2 FQNEAQ (reference sequence). The CDR3 bases are TGTGCCAGCAGCTTATACGAACTCTCCTACGAGCAGTACTTC. It encodes CASSLYELSYEQYF.

The V call is TRBV7-9, the J call TRBJ2-1; the match to TRBD1 covers 9 bases. The CDR3 is 15 residues long. Germline lookup yields CDR1 SEHNR and CDR2 FQNEAQ (reference sequence). V lost 4 bases, J lost 2 bases, and 3 bases stayed unmatched. The CDR3 spells CASSSGQGAYNEQFF. DNA for the CDR3: TGTGCCAGCAGCTCGGGACAGGGAGCCTACAATGAGCAGTTCTTC.

This clonotype has at least ten counts. This chain links TRBV19 with TRBJ2-1; 12 bases fit TRBD2. Germline V CDR1 and CDR2: LNHDA, SQIVND (reference sequence). The V segment lost 4 bases and the J segment 4 bases; nucleotides outside the gene matches: 5. This CDR3 is 16 amino acids long. CDR3 residues: CASSTGTSGPYNEQFF. The CDR3 nucleotides read TGTGCCAGTAGTACCGGGACTAGCGGGCCTTACAATGAGCAGTTCTTC. Full variable domain (missing parts from reference TRBV19 and TRBJ2-1): DGGITQSPKYLFRKEGQNVTLSCEQNLNHDAMYWYRQDPGQGLRLIYYSQIVNDFQKGDIAEGYSVSREKKESFPLTVTSAQKNPTAFYLCASSTGTSGPYNEQFFGPGTRLTVL.

This clonotype was seen at least ten times. The chain recombines TRBV27 with TRBJ2-3, with 9 positions matching TRBD1. This CDR3 comprises 14 residues. Germline V gene data show CDR1 as MNHEY and CDR2 as SMNVEV (reference sequence). J was trimmed by 9 bases and V by 4 bases; bases with no gene match: 8. Here the CDR3 DNA reads TGTGCCAGCAGTTCCGGGACAGGGATTGGGACGCAGTATTTT. Translating gives CASSSGTGIGTQYF.

This clonotype was seen ten or more times. The chain carries TRBV18 and TRBJ1-1; maybe TRBD1 (5 bases). The CDR3 runs to 14 residues. Between the trimmed V and J ends, which lost 3 bases and 1 base, there was a span of 9 bases. Germline CDR1 KGHSH, CDR2 LQKENI. CDR3 nucleotides: TGTGCCAGCTCACCGCCGGGGGGGAACACTGAAGCTTTCTTT. Amino acid sequence: CASSPPGGNTEAFF. The full variable domain, completed using reference TRBV18 and TRBJ1-1, is NAGVMQNPRHLVRRRGQEARLRCSPMKGHSHVYWYRQLPEEGLKFMVYLQKENIIDESGMPKERFSAEFPKEGPSILRIQQVVRGDSAAYFCASSPPGGNTEAFFGQGTRLTVV.

In this sample, this clonotype turned up many times. The J gene is TRBJ1-5, the V gene TRBV24-1, with D hard to call. V was clipped by 6 bases and J by 6 bases, with 20 bases between them. The germline gives CDR1 KGHDR, CDR2 SFDVKD. The CDR3 extends over 16 amino acids. The CDR3 DNA is TGTGCCACCAGTCTAGGTCTTTACCGAAATGTTCAGCCCCAGCATTTT. This gives the protein CATSLGLYRNVQPQHF.

The chain employs TRBV30 and TRBJ1-1; unclear D gene. The germline gives CDR1 GTSNPN, CDR2 SVGIG (reference sequence). The ends were cut back, 0 bases at V and 2 bases at J, with 13 bases in the middle. This CDR3 has 15 residues. Here the CDR3 reads CAWSVSSWGNTEAFF. In nucleotides, the CDR3 is TGTGCCTGGAGTGTAAGTTCGTGGGGAAACACTGAAGCTTTCTTT. Based on the CDR3 plus reference TRBV30 and TRBJ1-1, the full variable domain is SQTIHQWPATLVQPVGSPLSLECTVEGTSNPNLYWYRQAAGRGLQLLFYSVGIGQISSEVPQNLSASRPQDRQFILSSKKLLLSDSGFYLCAWSVSSWGNTEAFFGQGTRLTVV.

In its sample, this clonotype ranks as medium-sized. The chain couples TRBV7-2 to TRBJ2-7, with D tentatively TRBD2 (5 bases). Per germline, CDR1 SGHTA and CDR2 FQGNSA. This CDR3 is 12 amino acids long. With 5 bases removed from V and 6 bases from J, the gap between germline ends came to 11 bases. CDR3 residues: CASSLGRGEQYF. Here the CDR3 DNA reads TGTGCCAGCAGCCTTGGACGGGGCGAGCAGTACTTC.

In its sample, this clonotype was seen many times. The rearrangement joins TRBV15 to TRBJ2-2, with D perhaps given as TRBD1 or TRBD2 (5 bases each). CDR3 length: 15 amino acids. Germline V CDR1 and CDR2: LNHNV, YYDKDF (reference sequence). Between the trimmed V and J ends, which lost 0 bases and 6 bases, there was a span of 11 bases. DNA for the CDR3: TGTGCCACCAGCAGAGATTCGTCGGGACCCGGGGAGCTGTTTTTT. Amino acid sequence: CATSRDSSGPGELFF.

This clonotype was recorded at least ten times. J is TRBJ1-1 and V is TRBV19; 8 nucleotides align to TRBD1. Unmatched junction bases numbered 3, after V lost 5 bases and J lost 1 base. Germline CDR1 reads LNHDA; CDR2 reads SQIVND (reference sequence). The CDR3 spans 14 residues. The CDR3 nucleotides read TGTGCCAGTAGTTTTGGACAGGGGAACACTGAAGCTTTCTTT. Translation gives CASSFGQGNTEAFF.

In its sample, this clonotype was seen many times. The chain has TRBV30 and TRBJ1-1; D is undetermined. Per the germline V gene, CDR1 is GTSNPN and CDR2 is SVGIG (reference sequence). V lost 2 bases and J 5 bases, leaving 6 bases between the germline ends. The CDR3 has 11 residues. The CDR3 nucleotides read TGTGCCTGGAGTCGGGATACTGAAGCTTTCTTT. It codes for CAWSRDTEAFF. Variable domain in full (rest from reference TRBV30 and TRBJ1-1): SQTIHQWPATLVQPVGSPLSLECTVEGTSNPNLYWYRQAAGRGLQLLFYSVGIGQISSEVPQNLSASRPQDRQFILSSKKLLLSDSGFYLCAWSRDTEAFFGQGTRLTVV.

The table lists this clonotype with many counts. The genes are TRBV4-1 and TRBJ1-2, with a tentative D call TRBD1 (5 bases). Germline CDR1 is MGHRA and CDR2 is YSYEKL. This CDR3 comprises 13 residues. V was clipped by 0 bases and J by 7 bases, with 9 bases between them. CDR3 in DNA: TGCGCCAGCAGCCAAGATCGGGGGTCTGGCTACACCTTC. Its protein product is CASSQDRGSGYTF.

There are many counts of this clonotype. The CDR3: CASSGSNQPQHF. CDR3 nucleotides: TGTGCCAGCAGCGGGAGCAATCAGCCCCAGCATTTT. This chain uses TRBV28 with TRBJ1-5; D not resolved. The ends were cut back, 6 bases at V and 1 base at J, with 4 bases in the middle. Germline V gene lookup returns CDR1 MDHEN and CDR2 SYDVKM. The CDR3 length is 12 residues.

In its sample, this clonotype ranks as medium-sized. J is TRBJ1-5 and V is TRBV10-2; D not certain. This CDR3 has 13 amino acids. Germline CDR1 WSHSY, CDR2 SAAADI. With 8 bases removed from V and 1 base from J, the gap between germline ends came to 9 bases. In DNA form, the CDR3 reads TGCGCCAGCGCGGCCGGGAGCAATCAGCCCCAGCATTTT. It encodes CASAAGSNQPQHF.

At least ten counts were recorded for this clonotype. The chain couples TRBV20-1 to TRBJ2-2; 8 bases line up with TRBD2. Germline trimming cut 4 bases from V and 6 bases from J; bases unmatched to any gene: 13. CDR1 is DFQATT, CDR2 SNEGSKA, per germline (reference sequence). This CDR3 has 16 amino acids. This chain's CDR3 is CSATLGSGSFSGELFF. The DNA for the CDR3 is TGCAGTGCTACCCTCGGGAGCGGGAGCTTCTCCGGGGAGCTGTTTTTT.

This clonotype was recorded a few times. The V gene is TRBV27, the J gene TRBJ2-7, with 11 bases lining up with TRBD2. CDR1 MNHEY and CDR2 SMNVEV come from the germline V gene (reference sequence). V gave up 4 bases and J gave up 3 bases; unmatched junction bases: 2. This CDR3 is built from 14 residues. CDR3 loop: CASSYGTSGYEQYF. The CDR3 DNA is TGTGCCAGCAGTTACGGGACTAGCGGCTACGAGCAGTACTTC.

The CDR3 sequence is CAWSVSRVNTGELFF. CDR3 sequence (DNA): TGTGCCTGGAGTGTATCCAGGGTGAACACCGGGGAGCTGTTTTTT. V gene TRBV30 combines with J gene TRBJ2-2; TRBD1 might be the D (5 bases). There are 15 residues in the CDR3. Germline values: CDR1 GTSNPN, CDR2 SVGIG (reference sequence). V lost 0 bases and J lost 1, with 9 bases in between.